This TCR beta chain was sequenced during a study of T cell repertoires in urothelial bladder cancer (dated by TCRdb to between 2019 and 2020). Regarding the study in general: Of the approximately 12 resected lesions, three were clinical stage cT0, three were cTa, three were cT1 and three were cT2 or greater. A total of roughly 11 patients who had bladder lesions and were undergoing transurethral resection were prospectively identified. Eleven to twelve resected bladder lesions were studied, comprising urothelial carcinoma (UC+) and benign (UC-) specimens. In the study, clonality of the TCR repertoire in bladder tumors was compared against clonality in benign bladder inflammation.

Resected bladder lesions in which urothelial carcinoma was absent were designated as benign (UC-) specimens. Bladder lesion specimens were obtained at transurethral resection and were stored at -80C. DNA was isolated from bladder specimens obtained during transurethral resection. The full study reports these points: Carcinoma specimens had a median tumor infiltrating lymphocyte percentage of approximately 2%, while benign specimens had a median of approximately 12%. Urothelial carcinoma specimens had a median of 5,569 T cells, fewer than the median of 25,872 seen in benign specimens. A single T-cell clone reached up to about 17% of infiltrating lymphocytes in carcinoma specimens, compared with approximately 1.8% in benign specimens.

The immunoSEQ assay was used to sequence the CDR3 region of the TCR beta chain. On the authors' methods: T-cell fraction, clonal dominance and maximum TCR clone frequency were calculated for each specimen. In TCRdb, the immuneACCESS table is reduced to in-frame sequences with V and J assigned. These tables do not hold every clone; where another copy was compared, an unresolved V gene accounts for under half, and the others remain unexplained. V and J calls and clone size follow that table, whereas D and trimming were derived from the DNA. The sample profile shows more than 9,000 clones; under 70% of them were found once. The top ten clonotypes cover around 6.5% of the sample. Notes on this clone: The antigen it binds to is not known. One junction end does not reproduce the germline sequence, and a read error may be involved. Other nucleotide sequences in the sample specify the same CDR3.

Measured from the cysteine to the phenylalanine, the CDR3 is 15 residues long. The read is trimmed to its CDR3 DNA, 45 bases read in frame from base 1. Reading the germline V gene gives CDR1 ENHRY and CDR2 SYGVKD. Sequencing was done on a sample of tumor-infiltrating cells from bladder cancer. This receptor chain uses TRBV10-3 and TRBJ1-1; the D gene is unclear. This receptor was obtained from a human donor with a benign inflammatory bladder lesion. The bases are TGTGCCATCAGTCCCAACCCCCAGCTCAACACCGAAGCTTTCTTT. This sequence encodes CAISPNPQLNTEAFF.